This T cell receptor (beta chain) is from a study of radiotherapy plus CTLA-4 blockade in lung cancer. Broader study findings: Some TCR clones had been derived from tumors. These clones expanded in peripheral blood after radiotherapy plus ipilimumab. Strongest reported response predictors: early blood clone changes and post-radiation interferon-beta.

Some clones are missing from TCRdb's copy, which holds only in-frame ones; the method was immunoSEQ multiplex PCR. Here the sample spans more than 40,000 clones, around 70% being singletons. With regard to this clone: What it binds is unknown.

The specimen comprised peripheral blood, sampled from a patient treated with radiotherapy plus ipilimumab. The source is a human donor with non-small cell lung cancer who had a partial response to radiotherapy plus ipilimumab.

In nucleotides, the CDR3 is TGTGCCAGCTCACCGGACACGGCTATTGGCTACACCTTC. It codes for CASSPDTAIGYTF. The chain recombines TRBV18 with TRBJ1-2; TRBD1 is a possible D gene (5 bases). V lost 3 bases and J lost 7, with 12 bases in between. CDR1 is KGHSH, CDR2 LQKENI, per germline. The CDR3 has 13 amino acids.